Here is one TCR beta chain with its context. These data come from a study of shared clonotypes between healthy human individuals. Study-level background: CD4 naive and memory got three plates each, CD8 naive two, CD8 memory one.

Deep-level running was used for the assay. In the original analysis: ImmunoSEQ junction-only sequences lacked quality scores, so their filtering differed. TCRdb's copy holds only in-frame clones and misses some; the assay was immunoSEQ multiplex PCR. V and J calls and clone size are as listed in that table; D and trimming were resolved from the DNA. Here the sample spans over a million clones, more than 95% being singletons. The CDR3 is made up of 17 amino acids. Looked up from germline, CDR1 is SGHTA and CDR2 is FQGNSA. Trimming took off 5 bases at V and 0 bases at J, with 17 bases between the two ends. The study enrolled healthy HIV-negative adults without recent acute infections or vaccinations as donors.

J is TRBJ1-5 and V is TRBV7-2; tentatively, D is TRBD1 (5 bases). The sequence was collected from a man under 40 in good health. The specimen sequenced was naive CD4+ T cells sorted from blood. Noted subset: CD45RA+ positively selected. CDR3 sequence (DNA): TGTGCCAGCAGCCTTAGAGGAGAGGGGATTAGCAATCAGCCCCAGCATTTT. Translation: CASSLRGEGISNQPQHF.